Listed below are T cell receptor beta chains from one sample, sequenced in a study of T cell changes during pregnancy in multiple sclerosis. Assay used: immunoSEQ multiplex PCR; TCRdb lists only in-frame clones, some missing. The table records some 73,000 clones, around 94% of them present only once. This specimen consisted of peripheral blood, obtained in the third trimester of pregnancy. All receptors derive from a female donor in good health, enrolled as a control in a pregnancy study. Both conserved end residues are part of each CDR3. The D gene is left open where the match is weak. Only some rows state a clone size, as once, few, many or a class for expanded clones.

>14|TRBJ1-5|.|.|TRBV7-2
CASSLTGTNQPQHF
TGTGCCAGCAGCCTGACAGGAACCAATCAGCCCCAGCATTTT
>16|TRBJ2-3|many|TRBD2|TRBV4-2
CASSQDLAGGTDTQYF
TGTGCCAGCAGCCAAGATCTAGCGGGAGGCACAGATACGCAGTATTTT
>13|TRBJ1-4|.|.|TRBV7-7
CAKQWGWREKLFF
TGTGCCAAGCAATGGGGCTGGCGGGAAAAACTGTTTTTT
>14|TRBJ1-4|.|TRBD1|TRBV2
CASGGTVQNEKLFF
TGTGCCAGCGGGGGGACAGTCCAAAATGAAAAACTGTTTTTT
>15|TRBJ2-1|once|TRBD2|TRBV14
CASSHVAGVKNEQFF
TGTGCCAGCAGCCATGTAGCGGGAGTAAAAAATGAGCAGTTCTTC
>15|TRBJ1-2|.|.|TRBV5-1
CASSSGGAAIGGYTF
TGCGCCAGCAGCTCGGGGGGCGCAGCCATCGGTGGCTACACCTTC
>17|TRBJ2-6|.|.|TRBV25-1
CASSELGRASGANVLTF
TGTGCCAGCAGTGAATTGGGCAGAGCCTCTGGGGCCAACGTCCTGACTTTC
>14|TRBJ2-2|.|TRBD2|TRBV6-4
CASSLAGSTGELFF
TGTGCCAGCAGTCTAGCGGGGAGCACCGGGGAGCTGTTTTTT
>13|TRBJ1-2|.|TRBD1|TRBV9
CASSVDRGYGYTF
TGTGCCAGCAGCGTAGACAGGGGATATGGCTACACCTTC
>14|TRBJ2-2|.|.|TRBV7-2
CASSPSGQTGELFF
TGTGCCAGCAGCCCCTCAGGGCAGACCGGGGAGCTGTTTTTT
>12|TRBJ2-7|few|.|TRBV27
CASSPSGYEQYF
TGTGCCAGCAGTCCTTCCGGGTACGAGCAGTACTTC
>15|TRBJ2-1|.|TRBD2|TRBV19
CASSTSGTSGNEQFF
TGTGCCAGTAGTACCTCCGGGACTAGCGGCAATGAGCAGTTCTTC
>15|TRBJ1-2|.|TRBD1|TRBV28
CAVRDRGSANYGYTF
TGTGCCGTCCGGGACAGGGGTTCCGCTAACTATGGCTACACCTTC
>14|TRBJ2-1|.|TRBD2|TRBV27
CASSPSGLMNEQFF
TGTGCCAGCAGCCCTAGCGGGCTAATGAATGAGCAGTTCTTC
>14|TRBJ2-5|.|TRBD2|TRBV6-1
CASNERGGQETQYF
TGTGCCAGCAACGAGCGGGGGGGACAAGAGACCCAGTACTTC
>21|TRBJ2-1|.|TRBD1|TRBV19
CASSTRSYRGREGRTWNEQFF
TGTGCCAGTAGTACTAGGTCTTACAGGGGGCGCGAAGGAAGGACCTGGAATGAGCAGTTCTTC
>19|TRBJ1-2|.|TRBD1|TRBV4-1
CASSQSPGGGASISYGYTF
TGCGCCAGCAGCCAATCTCCCGGAGGGGGCGCCTCCATTTCCTATGGCTACACCTTC
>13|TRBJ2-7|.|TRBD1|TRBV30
CAWNTGVYDEQYF
TGTGCCTGGAACACAGGGGTTTACGACGAGCAGTACTTC
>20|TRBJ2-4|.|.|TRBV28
CASSLVLSRASRLAKNIQYF
TGTGCCAGCAGTTTAGTCCTATCTCGAGCAAGCCGACTAGCCAAAAACATTCAGTACTTC
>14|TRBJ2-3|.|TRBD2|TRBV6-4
CASSERGDTDTQYF
TGTGCCAGCAGTGAGCGGGGGGACACAGATACGCAGTATTTT
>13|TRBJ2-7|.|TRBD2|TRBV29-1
CSVAGTSGYEQYF
TGCAGCGTAGCCGGGACTAGCGGTTACGAGCAGTACTTC
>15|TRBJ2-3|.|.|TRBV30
CAWSPQGAITDTQYF
TGTGCCTGGAGTCCCCAAGGGGCCATCACAGATACGCAGTATTTT
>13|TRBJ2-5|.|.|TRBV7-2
CASSKGVEAEPYF
TGTGCCAGCAGCAAGGGGGTGGAGGCGGAGCCATACTTC
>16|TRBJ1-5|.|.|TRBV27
CASSPDRPYSNQPQHF
TGTGCCAGCAGTCCTGACAGACCTTATAGCAATCAGCCCCAGCATTTT
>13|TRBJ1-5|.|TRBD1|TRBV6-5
CASRTGVGQPQHF
TGTGCCAGCAGGACAGGGGTTGGGCAGCCCCAGCATTTT
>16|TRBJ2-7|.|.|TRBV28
CASSPLITGITYEQYF
TGTGCCAGCAGCCCGCTGATCACAGGCATAACCTACGAGCAGTACTTC
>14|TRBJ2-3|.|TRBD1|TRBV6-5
CASSEGQGADTQYF
TGTGCCAGCAGTGAAGGACAGGGGGCAGATACGCAGTATTTT
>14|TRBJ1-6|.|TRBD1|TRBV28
CASSPGTGSPPLHF
TGTGCCAGCAGTCCTGGGACAGGGTCGCCACCCCTCCACTTT
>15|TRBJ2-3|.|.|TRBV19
CASWGRDSPTDTQYF
TGTGCCAGCTGGGGTCGGGACTCCCCCACAGATACGCAGTATTTT
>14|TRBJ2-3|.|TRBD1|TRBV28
CASHYRGGTDTQYF
TGTGCCAGCCACTACAGGGGTGGCACAGATACGCAGTATTTT
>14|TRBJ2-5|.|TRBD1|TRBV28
CASREDRGHETQYF
TGTGCCAGCAGGGAGGACAGGGGGCACGAGACCCAGTACTTC
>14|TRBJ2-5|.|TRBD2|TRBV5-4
CASSFSGGQETQYF
TGTGCCAGCAGCTTTAGCGGGGGTCAAGAGACCCAGTACTTC
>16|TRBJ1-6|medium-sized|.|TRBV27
CASSLEGRSYNSPLHF
TGTGCCAGCAGTTTGGAGGGGAGGTCCTATAATTCACCCCTCCACTTT
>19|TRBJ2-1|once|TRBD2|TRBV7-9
CASSLVGPAGAGSYNEQFF
TGTGCCAGCAGCTTAGTGGGCCCAGCGGGGGCGGGTTCCTACAATGAGCAGTTCTTC
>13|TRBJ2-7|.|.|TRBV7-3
CASSPDNSYEQYF
TGTGCCAGCAGCCCAGACAACTCCTACGAGCAGTACTTC
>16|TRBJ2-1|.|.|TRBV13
CASSLDGDTTYNEQFF
TGTGCCAGCAGCTTGGACGGGGATACGACCTACAATGAGCAGTTCTTC
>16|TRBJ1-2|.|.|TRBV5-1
CASSLEGGPSIQGYTF
TGCGCCAGCAGCTTGGAAGGGGGTCCCAGCATTCAAGGCTACACCTTC